The T cell receptor beta chain under discussion was sequenced for a study of blood T cell repertoires in COVID-19. Those enrolled, adults aged roughly 18 to 89 years, came from 20 to 25 US areas. Participant-given clinical history determined each cohort assignment. Original analysis: Reference gene primer amplification gave nucleated cell count estimates. Using immunoSEQ multiplex PCR, the repertoire was profiled, and TCRdb retains in-frame clones only, with some absent. That table supplies the V and J calls and clone size; D and trimming were determined from the DNA. The table records more than 200,000 clones, around 89% of them present only once. This clone was recorded once. The TCR was taken from a woman in her 30s who had recovered from COVID-19. Material for sequencing was PBMCs or T cells enriched from blood (not recorded which).

The CDR3 region is CASSPPGGPSYEQYF. The CDR3 coding sequence is TGTGCCAGCAGCCCTCCCGGGGGGCCCTCCTACGAGCAGTACTTC. V gene TRBV3-1 (or the pseudogene TRBV3-2) combines with J gene TRBJ2-7; possible D gene TRBD2, 7 bases. The germline V gene encodes CDR1 LGHDT and CDR2 YNNKEL (reference sequence). CDR3 length: 15 residues. Between the trimmed V and J ends, which lost 4 bases and 0 bases, there was a span of 13 bases.